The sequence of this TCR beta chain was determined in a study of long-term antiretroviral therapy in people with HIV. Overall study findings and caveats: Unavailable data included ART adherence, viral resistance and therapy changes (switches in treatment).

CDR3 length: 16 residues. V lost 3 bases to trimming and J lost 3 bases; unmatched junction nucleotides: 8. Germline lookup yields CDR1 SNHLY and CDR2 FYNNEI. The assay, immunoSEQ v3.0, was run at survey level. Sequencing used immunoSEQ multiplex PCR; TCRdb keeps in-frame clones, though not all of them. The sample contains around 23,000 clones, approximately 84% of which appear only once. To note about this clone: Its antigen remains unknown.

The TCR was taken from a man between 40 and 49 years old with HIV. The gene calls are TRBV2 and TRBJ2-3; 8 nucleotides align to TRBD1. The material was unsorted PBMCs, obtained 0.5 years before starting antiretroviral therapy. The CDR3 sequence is CASSEQGATGTDTQYF. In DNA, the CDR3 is TGTGCCAGCAGTGAGCAGGGGGCCACCGGGACAGATACGCAGTATTTT. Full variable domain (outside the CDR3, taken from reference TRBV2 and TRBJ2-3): EPEVTQTPSHQVTQMGQEVILRCVPISNHLYFYWYRQILGQKVEFLVSFYNNEISEKSEIFDDQFSVERPDGSNFTLKIRSTKLEDSAMYFCASSEQGATGTDTQYFGPGTRLTVL.